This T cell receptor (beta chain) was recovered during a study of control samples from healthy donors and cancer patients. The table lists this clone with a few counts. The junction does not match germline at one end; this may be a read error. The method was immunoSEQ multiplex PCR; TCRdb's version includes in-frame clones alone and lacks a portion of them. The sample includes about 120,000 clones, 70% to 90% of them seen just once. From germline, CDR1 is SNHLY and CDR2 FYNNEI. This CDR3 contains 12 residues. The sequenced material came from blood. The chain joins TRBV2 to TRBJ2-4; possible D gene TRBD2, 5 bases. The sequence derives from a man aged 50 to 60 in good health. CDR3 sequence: CASRRPGSMGSF. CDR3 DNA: TGTGCCAGCAGGCGCCCGGGTTCCATGGGGAGCTTC.